The 32 T cell receptor beta chains reported below all come from one sample, sequenced in a study of T cell responses to AZD1222 COVID-19 vaccine. The protocol was immunoSEQ multiplex PCR, while the TCRdb copy is restricted to in-frame clones and leaves out a portion. The table includes 100,000 to 150,000 clones, around 92% detected once. The material was peripheral blood, obtained on day 0 of AZD1222 vaccination. The receptor set was obtained from an adult in good health.

The CDR3 nucleotides are TGCAGCGTTGTGACAGAAATGAACACCGGGGAGCTGTTTTTT. This codes for CSVVTEMNTGELFF. The rearrangement links TRBV29-1 to TRBJ2-2, with a weak D call TRBD1 (5 bases). Germline loops: CDR1 SQVTM, CDR2 ANQGSEA. V lost 4 bases to trimming and J lost 1 base, with 10 bases between them. This CDR3 region has 14 residues.

This sequence joins TRBV28 and TRBJ2-5; D possibly corresponds to TRBD1 (6 bases). Trimming took off 6 bases at V and 5 bases at J, with 19 bases between the two ends. Germline V gene sequence: CDR1 MDHEN, CDR2 SYDVKM. The length of the CDR3 is 15 residues. For the CDR3, the DNA is TGTGCCAGCAGGACCGCCGGAGCCAGGGGCGAGACCCAGTACTTC. Its translation: CASRTAGARGETQYF.

The chain employs TRBV5-5 and TRBJ2-7; possibly TRBD2 for D (5 bases). The CDR3 extends over 16 amino acids. V was trimmed by 5 bases and J by 0 bases, leaving 18 bases between them. Germline CDR1 and CDR2: SGHKS and YYEKEE (reference sequence). The CDR3 DNA reads TGTGCCAGCAGGTTTGGACCCCACCGGGGCTCCTACGAGCAGTACTTC. Protein sequence: CASRFGPHRGSYEQYF.

V gene TRBV10-3 combines with J gene TRBJ2-7; 10 bases agree with TRBD1. Unmatched junction bases numbered 6, after V lost 6 bases and J lost 7 bases. The germline V gene encodes CDR1 ENHRY and CDR2 SYGVKD. This CDR3 region has 13 residues. In DNA form, the CDR3 reads TGTGCCATCAGGGGGACAGGGGCGGAAGAGCAGTACTTC. Its protein is CAIRGTGAEEQYF.

This chain links TRBV18 with TRBJ1-3; D unresolved. Germline CDR1 is KGHSH and CDR2 is LQKENI. V gave up 2 bases and J gave up 3 bases, with 11 bases separating them. The CDR3 loop spans 15 amino acids. As DNA, the CDR3 is TGTGCCAGCTCACCAAAAGAGAGCCTTGGAAACACCATATATTTT. Translating gives CASSPKESLGNTIYF.

This clone was seen more than once but under ten times. V gene TRBV6-4 combines with J gene TRBJ2-7, with 9 bases that match TRBD2. V dropped 3 bases and J dropped 3; count of bases not matched to a gene: 3. Per the germline V gene, CDR1 is MRHNA and CDR2 is SNTAGT. This CDR3 is 14 amino acids long. The CDR3 region is CASSEGSGSYEQYF. The CDR3 region has the DNA TGTGCCAGCAGTGAGGGTAGCGGGAGCTACGAGCAGTACTTC.

V gene TRBV18 combines with J gene TRBJ1-6; D may be TRBD1 (5 bases). In germline, CDR1 is KGHSH, CDR2 LQKENI. This CDR3 comprises 18 residues. V was pared by 1 base and J by 7 bases, with 20 bases between. The chain's CDR3 is CASSPRGLTGVQNSPLHF. The CDR3, as DNA: TGTGCCAGCTCACCACGAGGGTTAACGGGGGTTCAGAATTCACCCCTCCACTTT.

This clone appeared once. The chain employs TRBV10-3 and TRBJ1-6; D is undetermined. CDR1 and CDR2 from the germline V gene are ENHRY and SYGVKD. The CDR3 covers 15 residues. V was pared by 0 bases and J by 9 bases, with 12 bases between. CDR3 region: CAISESDIPTSPLHF. In nucleotides, the CDR3 is TGTGCCATCAGTGAGTCCGACATACCCACTTCACCCCTCCACTTT.

The chain is built from TRBV7-9 and TRBJ2-3; 11 bases align to TRBD1. Germline values: CDR1 SEHNR, CDR2 FQNEAQ (reference sequence). There are 17 residues in the CDR3. With V trimmed by 3 bases and J by 2 bases, 7 bases remained unmatched. The CDR3 protein is CASSFLGTGGLTDTQYF. As DNA, the CDR3 is TGTGCCAGCAGCTTCCTAGGGACAGGGGGGCTCACAGATACGCAGTATTTT.

This clone is a singleton in its sample. CDR3 sequence: CASSQRDSSQPQHF. The CDR3, as DNA: TGTGCCAGCAGCCAACGGGATTCCAGTCAGCCCCAGCATTTT. This chain connects TRBV3-1 (or the pseudogene TRBV3-2) to TRBJ1-5; D not certain. The CDR3 covers 14 residues. Germline V gives CDR1 LGHDT, CDR2 YNNKEL (reference sequence). Between the trimmed V and J ends, which lost 2 bases and 6 bases, there was a span of 11 bases.

This clone showed up just a few times. The rearrangement uses TRBV28 and TRBJ2-5; 8 nucleotides align to TRBD1. V was clipped by 4 bases and J by 6 bases; unmatched bases: 4. The CDR3 contains 13 residues. Germline V CDR1 and CDR2: MDHEN, SYDVKM. The CDR3 reads CASSYQGAKTQYF. The CDR3, as DNA: TGTGCCAGCAGTTACCAGGGGGCGAAGACCCAGTACTTC.

CDR3 protein: CASSQFLADTQYF. DNA for the CDR3: TGTGCCAGCAGCCAATTTTTGGCAGATACGCAGTATTTT. V usage is TRBV14 and J usage is TRBJ2-3, with no clear D. V lost 2 bases and J lost 4, with 7 bases in between. CDR1 is SGHDN and CDR2 is FVKESK in the germline V gene. This CDR3 region has 13 residues.

The chain has TRBV25-1 and TRBJ1-4; D not resolved. Germline V lookup: CDR1 MGHDK, CDR2 SYGVNS. The CDR3 extends over 15 amino acids. Trimming cost V 3 bases and J 2 bases, with 10 bases left between them. CDR3 bases: TGTGCCAGCAGTGAGGTGGGAGGGACTAATGAAAAACTGTTTTTT. Protein product: CASSEVGGTNEKLFF.

The CDR3 reads CASTDRNTGELFF. The CDR3 region has the DNA TGTGCCAGCACTGACAGAAACACCGGGGAGCTGTTTTTT. The V and J genes are TRBV7-9 and TRBJ2-2, with D perhaps matching TRBD1 (5 bases). The CDR3 loop spans 13 amino acids. V dropped 7 bases and J dropped 2 bases, with 8 bases sitting between them. Per the germline V gene, CDR1 is SEHNR and CDR2 is FQNEAQ (reference sequence).

This clone has a single count. This chain links TRBV10-2 with TRBJ2-3; 11 bases are shared with TRBD2. V lost 4 bases, J lost 2 bases, and 5 bases stayed unmatched. The CDR3 extends over 16 amino acids. Germline assignment: CDR1 WSHSY and CDR2 SAAADI. The CDR3 nucleotides read TGCGCCAGCAGTGTACTAGCGGGGGCCCACACAGATACGCAGTATTTT. Translated: CASSVLAGAHTDTQYF.

The chain uses TRBV5-1 and TRBJ2-1, with 9 bases identical to TRBD2. This CDR3 has 16 amino acids. Trimming took 6 bases from V and 4 from J; bases not matched to a gene: 11. Germline V gene sequence: CDR1 SGHRS, CDR2 YFSETQ. In DNA form, the CDR3 reads TGCGCCAGCAAGTTATCCAGCGGGGGGAATTACAATGAGCAGTTCTTC. Translation: CASKLSSGGNYNEQFF.

This rearrangement joins TRBV24-1 to TRBJ2-3; weak D call: TRBD2 (6 bases). With 0 bases removed from V and 5 bases from J, the gap between germline ends came to 14 bases. This CDR3 has 16 residues. Per the germline V gene, CDR1 is KGHDR and CDR2 is SFDVKD. The CDR3 reads CATSDLASATLDTQYF. CDR3 bases: TGTGCCACCAGTGATTTGGCTAGCGCTACCCTAGATACGCAGTATTTT.

The genes are TRBV7-3 and TRBJ1-1; D unclear. V was trimmed by 1 base and J by 3 bases, leaving 6 bases between them. This CDR3 is 13 amino acids long. The germline gives CDR1 SGHTA, CDR2 FQGTGA. DNA for the CDR3: TGTGCCAGCAGCTTAAACATGGACACTGAAGCTTTCTTT. Translating it yields CASSLNMDTEAFF.

This clone was recorded only once. The V call is TRBV19, the J call TRBJ1-5; TRBD1 might be the D (6 bases). The V end was cut by 7 bases, the J end by 7 bases, with 11 bases between. The CDR3 runs 12 residues. CDR1 is LNHDA and CDR2 is SQIVND in the germline V gene (reference sequence). CDR3 in DNA: TGTGCCAGTACCCAGGGGTACCAGCCCCAGCATTTT. It codes for CASTQGYQPQHF.

This clone came up once. The chain recombines TRBV6-5 with TRBJ2-3, with unresolved D. There are 11 residues in the CDR3. CDR1 is MNHEY, CDR2 SVGAGI, per germline. The V and J ends lost 6 bases and 9 bases respectively, with 10 bases between them. The CDR3 DNA sequence: TGTGCCAGCAGCTTAGGGTACACGCAGTATTTT. Translated, it gives CASSLGYTQYF.

The V and J genes are TRBV4-1 and TRBJ2-2; 8 bases are a match to TRBD1. The CDR3 has 15 amino acids. Germline V gene data show CDR1 as MGHRA and CDR2 as YSYEKL. J gave up 5 bases and V 1 base, and 3 bases lay outside the gene matches. This CDR3 is CASSQARQGTGELFF. DNA of the CDR3: TGCGCCAGCAGCCAAGCGCGACAGGGGACCGGGGAGCTGTTTTTT.

V and J are TRBV30 and TRBJ2-1, with 11 bases fitting TRBD2. Losses at the gene ends were 3 bases for V and 8 bases for J; bases not matched to a gene: 3. This CDR3 has 13 amino acids. Germline V gives CDR1 GTSNPN, CDR2 SVGIG (reference sequence). CDR3 nucleotides: TGTGCCTGGAGGCTAGCGGGGGGCGATGAGCAGTTCTTC. Its translation: CAWRLAGGDEQFF. Based on the CDR3 plus reference TRBV30 and TRBJ2-1, the full variable domain is SQTIHQWPATLVQPVGSPLSLECTVEGTSNPNLYWYRQAAGRGLQLLFYSVGIGQISSEVPQNLSASRPQDRQFILSSKKLLLSDSGFYLCAWRLAGGDEQFFGPGTRLTVL.

The rearrangement links TRBV5-1 to TRBJ1-1; D is ambiguous. Germline CDR1 and CDR2: SGHRS and YFSETQ. V was pared by 0 bases and J by 1 base, with 10 bases between. This CDR3 spans 15 amino acids. The DNA for the CDR3 is TGCGCCAGCAGCTTGGAAACAGTCCAGAACACTGAAGCTTTCTTT. Translating it yields CASSLETVQNTEAFF.

V is TRBV28 and J is TRBJ1-1, with D hard to call. Germline V gene data show CDR1 as MDHEN and CDR2 as SYDVKM. The CDR3 contains 15 residues. V was pared by 6 bases and J by 1 base, with 15 bases between. The CDR3 loop is CASSLTAPGNTEAFF. CDR3 bases: TGTGCCAGCAGCCTGACGGCACCGGGGAACACTGAAGCTTTCTTT.

This chain connects TRBV7-2 to TRBJ2-7; TRBD2 matches 8 bases. The CDR3 covers 16 residues. The trim removed 5 bases at V and 0 bases at J, leaving 9 bases unmatched. Germline V gene sequence: CDR1 SGHTA, CDR2 FQGNSA. In DNA form, the CDR3 reads TGTGCCAGCAGCCGGAACGCGGGGGGCAGCTCCTACGAGCAGTACTTC. It translates to CASSRNAGGSSYEQYF.

The chain employs TRBV6-5 and TRBJ1-4; a possible D gene is TRBD1 (6 bases). The CDR3 sequence is 14 residues long. Germline assignment: CDR1 MNHEY and CDR2 SVGAGI. V lost 5 bases and J 10 bases, leaving 17 bases between the germline ends. DNA for the CDR3: TGTGCCAGCAGTCGCGGGGACAAGACGGGAAAACTGTTTTTT. As protein: CASSRGDKTGKLFF.

V usage is TRBV6-5 and J usage is TRBJ1-1; the D is unclear. The CDR3 has 13 amino acids. Germline CDR1 reads MNHEY; CDR2 reads SVGAGI. With 5 bases removed from V and 0 bases from J, the gap between germline ends came to 7 bases. CDR3 amino acids: CASSPRMNTEAFF. In DNA, the CDR3 is TGTGCCAGCAGTCCCCGTATGAACACTGAAGCTTTCTTT.

The CDR3 DNA reads as TGTGCCAGCCGCGAGAGGCAACGAGGACTCCTCCACTTT. As protein: CASRERQRGLLHF. The chain uses TRBV12-3 or TRBV12-4 and TRBJ1-6; no reliable D call. The V gene lost 8 bases and the J gene lost 15 bases, with 20 bases spanning the gap. The CDR3 loop spans 13 amino acids.

The V gene is TRBV12-3 or TRBV12-4, the J gene TRBJ1-5; TRBD1 is a possible D gene (5 bases). CDR3 length: 12 residues. Trimming cost V 3 bases and J 6 bases, with 6 bases left between them. CDR3 amino acids: CASSFGGQPQHF. The CDR3 DNA follows: TGTGCCAGCAGTTTCGGGGGTCAGCCCCAGCATTTT.

In its sample, this clone was seen once. V and J are TRBV7-2 and TRBJ1-1; D unresolved. Trimming shortened V by 2 bases and J by 4 bases, and 17 bases separated the two germline ends. The V gene's germline CDR1 is SGHTA and CDR2 FQGNSA. The CDR3 runs 16 residues. Here the CDR3 DNA reads TGTGCCAGCAGCTTACGAGTGGTGGGCGCGAGCACTGAAGCTTTCTTT. This sequence encodes CASSLRVVGASTEAFF.

The rearrangement joins TRBV19 to TRBJ1-2; D ambiguous. The germline gives CDR1 LNHDA, CDR2 SQIVND (reference sequence). The CDR3 spans 15 residues. The germline V and J ends were trimmed by 5 bases and 4 bases, with 17 bases remaining between them. CDR3 in DNA: TGTGCCAGTAGTCTCCGGGCCAATGAGGTCTATGGCTACACCTTC. The encoded protein is CASSLRANEVYGYTF.

The gene calls are TRBV7-6 and TRBJ1-1; tentative D call: TRBD1 (5 bases). V was clipped by 0 bases and J by 5 bases, with 13 bases between them. Germline V lookup: CDR1 SGHVS, CDR2 FNYEAQ. The CDR3 length is 15 residues. Here the CDR3 reads CASSLAGGGVTEAFF. CDR3 coding DNA: TGTGCCAGCAGCTTAGCGGGGGGAGGGGTAACTGAAGCTTTCTTT.